One and the same sample provided the 21 T cell receptor beta chains below, sequenced in a study of T cell clonality in common variable immunodeficiency. Libraries were prepared by immunoSEQ multiplex PCR; TCRdb keeps only in-frame clonotypes and omits some of them. The sample contains under 50,000 clones, none of them singletons. Sequencing was carried out using peripheral blood mononuclear cells. All receptors come from a person aged 18 to 70 in good health.

This clone was recorded at least ten times. The read terminates 3 residues before the CDR3 end, so the remaining end is supplied by the germline J gene. V is TRBV18 and J is TRBJ1-5; tentative D call: TRBD1 (6 bases). The germline CDR1 and CDR2 sequences are KGHSH and LQKENI. V was trimmed by 1 base and J by 9 bases, leaving 13 bases between them. This CDR3 comprises 14 residues. Incomplete CDR3 DNA: TGTGCCAGCTCACCACGGACAGCCGCTGGGCCC. It specifies CASSPRTAAGP. In full, the CDR3 is CASSPRTAAGPQHF.

This clone was seen ten or more times. The CDR3 is cut off 3 residues early in the read; its end comes from the germline J gene. The chain carries TRBV5-1 and TRBJ1-1, with 12 bases fitting TRBD1. The V gene's germline CDR1 is SGHRS and CDR2 YFSETQ. V lost 0 bases, J lost 1 base, and 1 base stayed unmatched. The length of the CDR3 is 16 residues. The CDR3 here is CASSLGDRGPNTEAFF. CDR3 DNA, as far as it was read: TGCGCCAGCAGCTTGGGGGACAGGGGGCCGAACACTGAA.

The sample holds many counts of this clone. The CDR3 goes on 3 residues after the read ends, and that part is filled in from the germline J gene. V gene TRBV5-1 combines with J gene TRBJ2-1; the D gene is possibly TRBD2 (5 bases). The ends were cut back, 3 bases at V and 4 bases at J, with 17 bases in the middle. CDR1 and CDR2 (germline): SGHRS, YFSETQ. The CDR3 has 16 amino acids. Incomplete CDR3 DNA: TGCGCCAGCAGCTCCATCCGCAGCGGTTCATACAATGAG. Encoded protein: CASSSIRSGSYNE. The full CDR3 protein is CASSSIRSGSYNEQFF. The full variable domain, completed using reference TRBV5-1 and TRBJ2-1, is KAGVTQTPRYLIKTRGQQVTLSCSPISGHRSVSWYQQTPGQGLQFLFEYFSETQRNKGNFPGRFSGRQFSNSRSEMNVSTLELGDSALYLCASSSIRSGSYNEQFFGPGTRLTVL.

This clone has ten or more counts. The read finishes 3 residues shy of the CDR3 end, and the germline J gene is used to complete it. The chain links TRBV19 to TRBJ2-5; D possibly matches TRBD1 or TRBD2 (5 bases each). The CDR3 has 15 residues. V was pared by 1 base and J by 1 base, with 10 bases between. From germline, CDR1 is LNHDA and CDR2 SQIVND (reference sequence). The covered CDR3 bases are TGTGCCAGTAGTATAGTAGGGGAGCTCCAAGAGACC. This gives the protein CASSIVGELQET. The full CDR3 is CASSIVGELQETQYF.

This clone was picked up a small number of times. The CDR3 end is not reached by the read, which stops 3 residues before it; the germline J gene fills it in. Within the sample, other DNA sequences also encode this same CDR3. This rearrangement joins TRBV18 to TRBJ2-1; possible D gene TRBD1, 5 bases. Trimming cost V 6 bases and J 8 bases, with 20 bases left between them. Germline values: CDR1 KGHSH, CDR2 LQKENI. The CDR3 contains 15 residues. The CDR3 protein is CASSPPDRPYDEQFF. CDR3 DNA, as far as it was read: TGTGCCAGCTCCCCCCCCGACAGACCCTATGATGAG.

There are many counts of this clone. The CDR3 extends 3 residues past the end of the read, so its final part is completed from the germline J gene. The chain couples TRBV12-3 or TRBV12-4 to TRBJ1-4; D might be TRBD1 (6 bases). Trimming removed 5 bases from V and 7 bases from J, with 14 bases in between. This CDR3 is 14 amino acids long. CDR3 in amino acids: CASSAQGYVEKLFF. The CDR3 bases that were read are TGTGCCAGCAGTGCCCAGGGGTATGTTGAAAAA.

This clone was detected ten times or more. The read terminates 3 residues before the CDR3 end, so the remaining end is supplied by the germline J gene. Other DNA variants within this sample encode the same CDR3. This rearrangement joins TRBV19 to TRBJ2-2; 7 bases are shared with TRBD2. V lost 3 bases to trimming and J lost 4 bases; unmatched junction nucleotides: 5. Germline CDR1 reads LNHDA; CDR2 reads SQIVND (reference sequence). CDR3 length: 15 amino acids. The part of the CDR3 DNA that was read is TGTGCCAGTAGTATGGGCGGCGGGGGCACCGGGGAG. It is translated as CASSMGGGGTGE. The CDR3, in full, reads CASSMGGGGTGELFF.

This clone has a count of ten or more. The read falls 3 residues short of the CDR3 end, and the missing part is taken from the germline J gene. Other nucleotide sequences in the sample specify the same CDR3. The V and J genes are TRBV29-1 and TRBJ2-1, with TRBD2 matching over 10 bases. The CDR3 is 15 residues long. Germline V gene sequence: CDR1 SQVTM, CDR2 ANQGSEA. The V and J ends lost 8 bases and 6 bases, in that order; junction bases with no gene match: 13. The CDR3 bases that were read are TGCAGCCCCTACACAGTAGCGGGGGGTGCCAATGAG. This codes for CSPYTVAGGANE. In full, the CDR3 reads CSPYTVAGGANEQFF.

This clone was observed many times. Coverage ceases 3 residues before the CDR3 finishes, and the germline J gene fills in the end. The gene calls are TRBV20-1 and TRBJ2-2; no reliable D call. Germline assignment: CDR1 DFQATT and CDR2 SNEGSKA (reference sequence). The CDR3 totals 15 residues. With 4 bases removed from V and 0 bases from J, the gap between germline ends came to 12 bases. This CDR3 reads CSAMAARPNTGELFF. The DNA read from the CDR3 is TGCAGTGCTATGGCCGCTAGGCCGAACACCGGGGAG.

This clone was recorded at least ten times. The read comes to an end 3 residues before the CDR3 does, leaving the germline J gene to fill in the end. The chain combines TRBV6-4 with TRBJ2-6; a possible D gene is TRBD1 (5 bases). V lost 6 bases and J 0 bases, leaving 9 bases between the germline ends. CDR1 is MRHNA, CDR2 SNTAGT, per germline. The CDR3 has 15 amino acids. The CDR3 sequence: CASRGQSSGANVLTF. CDR3 DNA (partial): TGTGCCAGCAGAGGACAAAGCTCTGGGGCCAACGTC.

There are many counts of this clone. With the read ending 3 residues before the CDR3 end, the germline J gene is used to fill in that end. The rearrangement links TRBV19 to TRBJ1-2; 8 positions agree with TRBD1. The germline V gene has CDR1 LNHDA and CDR2 SQIVND (reference sequence). After removal of 8 bases from V and 4 bases from J, the junction contained 9 bases not matched to a gene. The CDR3 is made up of 14 amino acids. CDR3 region: CASFATGDFYGYTF. CDR3 DNA (partial): TGTGCCAGTTTCGCGACAGGGGATTTCTATGGC.

This clone was observed at least ten times. The read falls 3 residues short of the CDR3 end, and the missing part is taken from the germline J gene. The V gene is TRBV3-1 (or the pseudogene TRBV3-2), the J gene TRBJ1-1; D is uncertain. There are 13 residues in the CDR3. Germline V CDR1 and CDR2: LGHDT, YNNKEL (reference sequence). The V end lost 5 bases, the J end lost 0 bases, and 7 bases lay between the germline ends. The CDR3 region is CASSRTVNTEAFF. CDR3 DNA, as far as it was read: TGTGCCAGCAGCAGAACAGTGAACACTGAA.

This clone was recorded many times. The CDR3 extends 3 residues past the end of the read, so its final part is completed from the germline J gene. The chain combines TRBV9 with TRBJ2-7, with 7 bases fitting TRBD1. Germline V gene lookup returns CDR1 SGDLS and CDR2 YYNGEE. Unmatched junction bases numbered 5, after V lost 9 bases and J lost 2 bases. There are 12 residues in the CDR3. The CDR3 spells CANGQGAYEQYF. CDR3 bases read: TGTGCCAACGGTCAGGGGGCCTACGAG.

The table lists this clone with many counts. The read ends 3 residues early relative to the CDR3; the germline J gene fills the gap. This chain connects TRBV20-1 to TRBJ2-3; 8 bases match TRBD2. CDR1 and CDR2 from the germline V gene are DFQATT and SNEGSKA (reference sequence). V lost 5 bases to trimming and J lost 4 bases; unmatched junction nucleotides: 14. This CDR3 is built from 16 residues. CDR3 protein: CSARGVKAGDADTQYF. The sequenced CDR3 bases are TGCAGTGCTCGCGGGGTAAAAGCGGGAGACGCAGATACG.

The sample holds many counts of this clone. The CDR3 end is not reached by the read, which stops 3 residues before it; the germline J gene fills it in. This chain links TRBV9 with TRBJ2-3, with 10 nucleotides matching TRBD1. The CDR3 consists of 15 residues. Germline V gene sequence: CDR1 SGDLS, CDR2 YYNGEE. Trimming took 7 bases from V and 4 from J; bases not matched to a gene: 9. The sequenced part of the CDR3 DNA is TGTGCCAGCGGCGCGAGGGACAGGGGAGCAGATACG. It specifies CASGARDRGADT. The complete CDR3 sequence is CASGARDRGADTQYF.

This clone was seen repeatedly, ten times or more. The read finishes 3 residues shy of the CDR3 end, and the germline J gene is used to complete it. The J gene is TRBJ2-5, the V gene TRBV28; 8 positions agree with TRBD2. The J segment lost 2 bases and the V segment lost 6 bases, leaving 11 bases of the junction unmatched. This CDR3 is 16 amino acids long. Looked up from germline, CDR1 is MDHEN and CDR2 is SYDVKM. CDR3 DNA (partial): TGTGCCAGCAGCCACGAGGCCCTAGCGGGTCAAGAGACC. It specifies CASSHEALAGQET. The CDR3 in full is CASSHEALAGQETQYF.

This clone has a count of ten or more. The CDR3 goes on 3 residues after the read ends, and that part is filled in from the germline J gene. The chain is built from TRBV20-1 and TRBJ2-2; TRBD1 matches at 11 bases. The J segment lost 1 base and the V segment lost 1 base, leaving 8 bases of the junction unmatched. Germline loops: CDR1 DFQATT, CDR2 SNEGSKA (reference sequence). The CDR3 extends over 18 amino acids. Incomplete CDR3 DNA: TGCAGTGCTAGAGTAATGGCTGGGACAGGGGGGAACACCGGGGAG. Amino acid sequence: CSARVMAGTGGNTGE. The complete CDR3 sequence is CSARVMAGTGGNTGELFF.

This clone was detected ten times or more. The sequence runs out 3 residues before the end of the CDR3; the remainder is reconstructed from the germline J gene. The chain joins TRBV7-8 to TRBJ2-3; D unclear. The V end lost 0 bases, the J end lost 0 bases, and 7 bases lay between the germline ends. CDR1 is SGHVS, CDR2 FQNEAQ, per germline. The CDR3 totals 15 residues. The CDR3: CASSLAQASTDTQYF. The part of the CDR3 DNA that was read is TGTGCCAGCAGCTTAGCGCAGGCTAGCACAGATACG.

This clone came up many times. Read sequence stops 3 residues before the CDR3 end, and the germline J gene provides the missing end. The chain has TRBV7-6 and TRBJ2-5, with 10 bases lining up with TRBD2. The CDR3 is 17 amino acids. The germline V gene has CDR1 SGHVS and CDR2 FNYEAQ. The J segment lost 4 bases and the V segment lost 5 bases, leaving 13 bases of the junction unmatched. CDR3 sequence reads: CASSPHNSGGSRETQYF. The DNA read from the CDR3 is TGTGCCAGCAGCCCCCACAATAGCGGGGGGTCCCGAGAGACC.

This clone was detected many times. The read terminates 3 residues ahead of where the CDR3 ends, so the germline J gene completes it. V usage is TRBV7-8 and J usage is TRBJ2-7, with 10 nucleotides matching TRBD2. The ends lost 5 bases at V and 4 bases at J; junction bases unmatched: 14. The CDR3 sequence is 17 residues long. The germline CDR1 and CDR2 sequences are SGHVS and FQNEAQ. The sequenced CDR3 bases are TGTGCCAGCAGCGTACAATCTCCCCTAGCGGGAGCTTACGAG. Amino acids: CASSVQSPLAGAYE. The entire CDR3 reads CASSVQSPLAGAYEQYF.

In its sample, this clone was seen many times. Read sequence stops 3 residues before the CDR3 end, and the germline J gene provides the missing end. The J gene is TRBJ2-1, the V gene TRBV18; D unresolved. Deletions cut 5 bases from V and 1 base from J, with 9 bases between. The CDR3 runs to 14 residues. The germline V gene has CDR1 KGHSH and CDR2 LQKENI. CDR3 sequence reads: CASSAQASYNEQFF. The CDR3 DNA, read in part, is TGTGCCAGCTCAGCTCAAGCGTCCTACAATGAG.